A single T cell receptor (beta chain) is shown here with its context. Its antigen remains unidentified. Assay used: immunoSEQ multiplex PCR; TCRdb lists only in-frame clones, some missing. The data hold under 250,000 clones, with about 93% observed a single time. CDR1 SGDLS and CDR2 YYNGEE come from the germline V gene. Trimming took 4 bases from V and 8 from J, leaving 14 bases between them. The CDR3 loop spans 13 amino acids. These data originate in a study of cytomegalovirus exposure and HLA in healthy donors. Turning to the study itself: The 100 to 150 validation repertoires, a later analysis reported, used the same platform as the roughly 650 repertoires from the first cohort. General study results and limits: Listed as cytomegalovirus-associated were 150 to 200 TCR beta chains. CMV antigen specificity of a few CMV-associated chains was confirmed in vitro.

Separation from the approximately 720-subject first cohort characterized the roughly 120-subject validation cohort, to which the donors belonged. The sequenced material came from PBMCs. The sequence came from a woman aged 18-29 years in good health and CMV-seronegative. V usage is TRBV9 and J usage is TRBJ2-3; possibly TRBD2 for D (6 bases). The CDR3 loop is CASSTPGAGTQYF. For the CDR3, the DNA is TGTGCCAGCAGCACCCCGGGAGCGGGTACGCAGTATTTT.